Listed here is a single T cell receptor beta chain. Its target is not known. Physicians reached a diagnosis by relying on clinical symptoms, serum thyroxine, TRAb, thyroid ultrasound and orbital computed tomography. These data come from a study of Graves' ophthalmopathy and Graves' hyperthyroidism. RNA served as the template for amplifying TCR beta CDR3 regions. First-round RT-PCR with HTBI primers preceded a second-round multiplex PCR. TCRdb used MiXCR to reprocess the multiplex PCR reads, holding one entry per CDR3 protein. The sample has around 590,000 distinct CDR3 sequences, under 40% seen once. Whole-study findings and limits: Most expanded clonotypes in thyroid above 0.001 frequency also showed up in blood.

Germline assignment: CDR1 KGHSH and CDR2 LQKENI. V was trimmed by 6 bases and J by 4 bases, leaving 13 bases between them. This CDR3 spans 14 amino acids. The rearrangement joins TRBV18 to TRBJ1-3; D unresolved. The clonotype comes from an adult man with Graves' hyperthyroidism. Sequenced material: peripheral blood or thyroid tissue (not recorded which). Here the CDR3 DNA reads TGTGCCAGCTCGCCAGGACTCGAAGGAAACACCATATATTTT. As protein: CASSPGLEGNTIYF.